A single T cell receptor (beta chain) is shown here with its context. No antigen is known for it. TCR sequencing used cDNA made by reverse transcription of extracted RNA. Measured with immunoSEQ multiplex PCR; TCRdb has only the in-frame clones, and not every one. The table records roughly 280,000 clones, 60% of them present only once. Treatment noted: oral pan-JAK inhibitor, 5-10 mg twice daily. This sample stems from a study of CD8+ T cells in alopecia areata. Study summary: Those treated were given oral tofacitinib at 5 to 10 mg twice daily. The SALT score measured affected scalp surface percentage in treated patients.

Regarding the study as a whole: Scalp sample data also include resident alphabeta T cells from normal skin.

CDR1 MNHEY and CDR2 SMNVEV come from the germline V gene (reference sequence). This CDR3 has 15 residues. V was cut by 5 bases and J by 8 bases, with 19 bases left in between. This chain links TRBV27 with TRBJ2-1; D perhaps matches TRBD2 (7 bases). This TCR derives from a human donor with alopecia areata. Sequencing was performed on CD4+ T cells sorted from blood, taken around week 54, from a patient treated with tofacitinib. The CDR3 DNA reads TGTGCCAGCAGTCCCCAGGGAGGGGGTATGGATGAGCAGTTCTTC. Its protein product is CASSPQGGGMDEQFF.